The entry below describes one TCR beta chain. The data were obtained in a study of T cell changes during pregnancy in multiple sclerosis. Produced via immunoSEQ multiplex PCR; TCRdb's table is partial and in-frame only. The table includes approximately 70,000 clones, around 94% detected once. There are 14 residues in the CDR3. Trimming removed 7 bases at V and 11 bases at J, with 23 bases between. In germline, CDR1 is SEHNR, CDR2 FQNEAQ (reference sequence). The sequences come from CD4+ T cells from peripheral blood mononuclear cells, collected after pregnancy. This chain uses TRBV7-9 with TRBJ1-1; TRBD1 is a possible D gene (5 bases). The sequence was collected from a female donor with multiple sclerosis, enrolled in a pregnancy study. For the CDR3, the DNA is TGTGCCAGCAACCCCCGGGGGATTTTTTTTGGGGCTTTCTTT. Translation: CASNPRGIFFGAFF. The whole variable domain, remainder taken from reference TRBV7-9 and TRBJ1-1, is DTGVSQNPRHKITKRGQNVTFRCDPISEHNRLYWYRQTLGQGPEFLTYFQNEAQLEKSRLLSDRFSAERPKGSFSTLEIQRTEQGDSAMYLCASNPRGIFFGAFFGQGTRLTVV.